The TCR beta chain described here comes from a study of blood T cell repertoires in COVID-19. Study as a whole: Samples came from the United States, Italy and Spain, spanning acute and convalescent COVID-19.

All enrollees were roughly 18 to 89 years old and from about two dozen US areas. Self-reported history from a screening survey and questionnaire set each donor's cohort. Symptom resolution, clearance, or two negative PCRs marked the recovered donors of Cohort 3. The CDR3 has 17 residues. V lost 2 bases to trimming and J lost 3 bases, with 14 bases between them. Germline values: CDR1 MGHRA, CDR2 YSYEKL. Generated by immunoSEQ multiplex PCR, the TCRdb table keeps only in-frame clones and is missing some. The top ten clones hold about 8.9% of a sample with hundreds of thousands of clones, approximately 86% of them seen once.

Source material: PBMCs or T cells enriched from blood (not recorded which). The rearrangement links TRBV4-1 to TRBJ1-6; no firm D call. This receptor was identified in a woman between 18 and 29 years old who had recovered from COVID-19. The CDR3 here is CASSQTSGVGYNSPLHF. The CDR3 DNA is TGCGCCAGCAGCCAAACGAGCGGTGTGGGCTATAATTCACCCCTCCACTTT.